This T cell receptor (beta chain) was observed in a study of shared clonotypes between healthy human individuals. V shed 7 bases and J shed 4 bases, with 14 bases lying between them. This CDR3 has 13 amino acids. CDR1 is MDHEN and CDR2 is SYDVKM in the germline V gene. Of note for this clone: Its antigen is not known.

CD45RO negativity and positive selection for CCR7 defined naive CD8 cells, a population that excluded terminally differentiated effector memory CD45RA+ cells. Findings of the study overall: Among a handful of donors, approximately 5% of naive CD4 clonotypes were found in common. Relative to their counterparts shared across all four donors, non-shared clonotypes exhibited diminished generation probabilities. Naive subsets usually exceeded memory subsets in estimated richness.

In the original analysis: With immunoSEQ giving junction-only sequences and no quality scores, filtering differed. Assay: immunoSEQ multiplex PCR; the TCRdb copy retains only in-frame clones and omits some. That table is the source of V, J and clone size, and D and trimming were worked out from the DNA. The data show approximately 840,000 clones, 90% to 98% seen once. This rearrangement joins TRBV28 to TRBJ2-7; possible D gene TRBD2, 6 bases. The sample consisted of naive CD8+ T cells sorted from blood. The receptor's source is a man aged 25 to 45 in good health. CDR3: CASISRGRYEQYF. DNA for the CDR3: TGTGCCAGCATCTCCCGGGGGAGATACGAGCAGTACTTC.